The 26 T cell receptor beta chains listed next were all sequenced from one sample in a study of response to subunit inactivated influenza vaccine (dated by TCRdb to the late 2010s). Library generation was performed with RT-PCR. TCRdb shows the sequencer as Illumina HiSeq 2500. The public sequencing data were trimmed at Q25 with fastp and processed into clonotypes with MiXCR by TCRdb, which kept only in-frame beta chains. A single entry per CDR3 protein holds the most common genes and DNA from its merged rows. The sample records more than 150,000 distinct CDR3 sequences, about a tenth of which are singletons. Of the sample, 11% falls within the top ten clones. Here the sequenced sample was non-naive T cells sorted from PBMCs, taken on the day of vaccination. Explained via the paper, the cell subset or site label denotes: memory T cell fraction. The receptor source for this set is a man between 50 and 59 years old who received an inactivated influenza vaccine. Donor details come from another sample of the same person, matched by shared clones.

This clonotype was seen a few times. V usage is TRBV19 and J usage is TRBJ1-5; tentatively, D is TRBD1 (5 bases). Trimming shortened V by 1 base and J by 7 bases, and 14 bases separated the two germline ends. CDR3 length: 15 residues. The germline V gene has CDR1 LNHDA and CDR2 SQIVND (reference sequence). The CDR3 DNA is TGTGCCAGTAGTATAGGTGACAGCTCTGGACAGCCCCAGCATTTT. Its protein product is CASSIGDSSGQPQHF. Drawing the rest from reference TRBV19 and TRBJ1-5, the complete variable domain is DGGITQSPKYLFRKEGQNVTLSCEQNLNHDAMYWYRQDPGQGLRLIYYSQIVNDFQKGDIAEGYSVSREKKESFPLTVTSAQKNPTAFYLCASSIGDSSGQPQHFGDGTRLSIL.

In DNA form, the CDR3 reads TGTGCCAGCAGCCAGGGGGTTTACACCATATATTTT. It codes for CASSQGVYTIYF. This sequence joins TRBV3-1 and TRBJ1-3; D is possibly TRBD1 (5 bases). In germline, CDR1 is LGHDT, CDR2 YNNKEL (reference sequence). CDR3 size: 12 residues. Trimming left V 3 bases short and J 8 bases short, with 8 bases between.

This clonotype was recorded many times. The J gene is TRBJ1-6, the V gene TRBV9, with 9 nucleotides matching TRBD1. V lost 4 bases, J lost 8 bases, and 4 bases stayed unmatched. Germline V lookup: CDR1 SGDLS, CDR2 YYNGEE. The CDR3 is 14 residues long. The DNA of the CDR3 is TGTGCCAGCAGCCCAAGACAGGGGGATTCACCCCTCCACTTT. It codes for CASSPRQGDSPLHF.

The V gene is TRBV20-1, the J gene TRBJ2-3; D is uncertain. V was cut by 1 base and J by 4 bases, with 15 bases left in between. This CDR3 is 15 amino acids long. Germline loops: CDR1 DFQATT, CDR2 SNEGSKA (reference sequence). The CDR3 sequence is CSARVSSGGADTQYF. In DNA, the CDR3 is TGCAGTGCTAGAGTTAGCTCGGGCGGCGCAGATACGCAGTATTTT.

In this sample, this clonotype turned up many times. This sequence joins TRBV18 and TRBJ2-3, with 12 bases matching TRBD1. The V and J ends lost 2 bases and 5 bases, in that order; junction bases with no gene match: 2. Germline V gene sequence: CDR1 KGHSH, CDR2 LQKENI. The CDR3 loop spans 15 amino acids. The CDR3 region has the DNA TGTGCCAGCTCACCAGGGACAGGGGGCCGAGATACGCAGTATTTT. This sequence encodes CASSPGTGGRDTQYF.

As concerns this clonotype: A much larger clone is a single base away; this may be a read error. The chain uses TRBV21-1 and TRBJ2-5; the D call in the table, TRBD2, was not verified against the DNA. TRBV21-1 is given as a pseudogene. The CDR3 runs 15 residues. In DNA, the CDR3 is TGTACCAGCAGCAAAGCGTGCGGGATTCAAGAGACCCAGTACTTC. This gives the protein CTSSKACGIQETQYF.

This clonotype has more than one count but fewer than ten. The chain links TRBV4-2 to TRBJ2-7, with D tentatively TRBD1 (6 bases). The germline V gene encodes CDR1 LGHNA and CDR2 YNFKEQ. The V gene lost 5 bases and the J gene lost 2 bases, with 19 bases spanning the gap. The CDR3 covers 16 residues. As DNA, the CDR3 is TGTGCCAGCAGCGAAACAGGGATTGCACGGGCCTACGAGCAGTACTTC. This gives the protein CASSETGIARAYEQYF.

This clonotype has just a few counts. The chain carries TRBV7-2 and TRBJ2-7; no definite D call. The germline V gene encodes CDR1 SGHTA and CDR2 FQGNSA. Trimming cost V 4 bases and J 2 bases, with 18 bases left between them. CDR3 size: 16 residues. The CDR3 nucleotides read TGTGCCAGCAGCTCCGGCGACGTGCGCTCAACCTACGAGCAGTACTTC. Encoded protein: CASSSGDVRSTYEQYF.

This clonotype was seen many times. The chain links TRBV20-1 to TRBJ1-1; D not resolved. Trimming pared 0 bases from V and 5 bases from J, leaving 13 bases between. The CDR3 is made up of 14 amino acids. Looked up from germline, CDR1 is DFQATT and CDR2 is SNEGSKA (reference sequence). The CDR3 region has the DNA TGCAGTGCTAGAGATAACCGGGGAGGGACTGAAGCTTTCTTT. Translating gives CSARDNRGGTEAFF.

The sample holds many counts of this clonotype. In DNA form, the CDR3 reads TGCGCCAGCAGCCAAGAGGTACTCCAGGGAAACTATGGCTACACCTTC. Its translation is CASSQEVLQGNYGYTF. This chain links TRBV4-3 with TRBJ1-2, with D possibly matching TRBD1 (5 bases). The V end was cut by 0 bases, the J end by 2 bases, with 13 bases between. Germline CDR1 is LGHNA and CDR2 is YSLEER. The CDR3 totals 16 residues.

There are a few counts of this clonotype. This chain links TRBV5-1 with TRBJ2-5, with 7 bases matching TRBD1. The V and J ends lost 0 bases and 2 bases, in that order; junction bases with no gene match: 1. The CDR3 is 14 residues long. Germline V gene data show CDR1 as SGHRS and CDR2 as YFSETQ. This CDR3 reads CASSLGGQQETQYF. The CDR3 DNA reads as TGCGCCAGCAGCTTGGGGGGACAGCAAGAGACCCAGTACTTC.

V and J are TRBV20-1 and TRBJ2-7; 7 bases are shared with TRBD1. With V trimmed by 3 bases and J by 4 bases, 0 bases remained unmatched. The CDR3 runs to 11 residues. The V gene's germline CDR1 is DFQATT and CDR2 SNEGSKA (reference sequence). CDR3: CSARTGYEQYF. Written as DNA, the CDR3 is TGCAGTGCTAGGACAGGGTACGAGCAGTACTTC.

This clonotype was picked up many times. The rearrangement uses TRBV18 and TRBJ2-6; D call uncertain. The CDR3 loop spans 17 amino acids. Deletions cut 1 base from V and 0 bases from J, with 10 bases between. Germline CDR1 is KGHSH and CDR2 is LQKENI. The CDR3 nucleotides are TGTGCCAGCTCACCACTAGTTAGAAGCTCTGGGGCCAACGTCCTGACTTTC. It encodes CASSPLVRSSGANVLTF.

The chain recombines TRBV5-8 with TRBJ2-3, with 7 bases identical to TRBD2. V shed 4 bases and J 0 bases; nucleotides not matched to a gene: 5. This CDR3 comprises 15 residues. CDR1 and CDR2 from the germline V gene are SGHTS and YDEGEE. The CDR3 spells CASSPVGGSTDTQYF. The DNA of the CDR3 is TGTGCCAGCAGCCCCGTGGGAGGGAGCACAGATACGCAGTATTTT.

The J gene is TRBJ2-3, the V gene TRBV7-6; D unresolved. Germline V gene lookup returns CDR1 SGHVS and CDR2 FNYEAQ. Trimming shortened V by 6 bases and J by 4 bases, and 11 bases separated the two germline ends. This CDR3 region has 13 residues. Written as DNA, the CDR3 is TGTGCCAGCAGGCCTGAAGGGTCAGATACGCAGTATTTT. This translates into CASRPEGSDTQYF.

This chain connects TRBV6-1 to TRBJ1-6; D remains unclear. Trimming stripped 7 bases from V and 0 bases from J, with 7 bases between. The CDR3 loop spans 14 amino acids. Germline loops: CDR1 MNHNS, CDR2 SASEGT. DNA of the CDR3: TGTGCCAGCACCCAGCTCTCCTATAATTCACCCCTCCACTTT. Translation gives CASTQLSYNSPLHF.

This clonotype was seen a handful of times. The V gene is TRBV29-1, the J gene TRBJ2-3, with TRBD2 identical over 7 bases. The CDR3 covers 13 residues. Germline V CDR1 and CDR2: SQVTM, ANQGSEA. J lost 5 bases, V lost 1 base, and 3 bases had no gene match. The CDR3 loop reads CSVEAGRGDTQYF. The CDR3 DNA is TGCAGCGTTGAAGCGGGGAGGGGAGATACGCAGTATTTT.

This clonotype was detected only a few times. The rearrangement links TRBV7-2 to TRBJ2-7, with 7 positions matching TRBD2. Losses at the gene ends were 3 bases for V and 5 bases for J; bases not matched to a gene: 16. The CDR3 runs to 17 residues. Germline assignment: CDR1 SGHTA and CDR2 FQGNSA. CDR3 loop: CASSFTIRGEVFHEQYF. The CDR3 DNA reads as TGTGCCAGCAGCTTCACGATTCGGGGGGAGGTCTTCCACGAGCAGTACTTC. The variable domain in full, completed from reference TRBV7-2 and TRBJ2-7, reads GAGVSQSPSNKVTEKGKDVELRCDPISGHTALYWYRQSLGQGLEFLIYFQGNSAPDKSGLPSDRFSAERTGGSVSTLTIQRTQQEDSAVYLCASSFTIRGEVFHEQYFGPGTRLTVT.

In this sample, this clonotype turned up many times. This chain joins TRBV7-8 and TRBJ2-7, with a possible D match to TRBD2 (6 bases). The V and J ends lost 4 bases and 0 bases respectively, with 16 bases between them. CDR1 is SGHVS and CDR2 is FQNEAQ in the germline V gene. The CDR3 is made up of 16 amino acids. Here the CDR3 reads CASSSPLGGASYEQYF. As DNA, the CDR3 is TGTGCCAGCAGCTCCCCCCTTGGCGGGGCCTCCTACGAGCAGTACTTC.

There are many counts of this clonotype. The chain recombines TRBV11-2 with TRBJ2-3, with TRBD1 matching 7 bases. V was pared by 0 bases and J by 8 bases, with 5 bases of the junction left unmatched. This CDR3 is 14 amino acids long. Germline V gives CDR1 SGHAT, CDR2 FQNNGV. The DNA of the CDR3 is TGTGCCAGCAGCTTAGATTGGGACAGAGGTACGCAGTATTTT. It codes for CASSLDWDRGTQYF.

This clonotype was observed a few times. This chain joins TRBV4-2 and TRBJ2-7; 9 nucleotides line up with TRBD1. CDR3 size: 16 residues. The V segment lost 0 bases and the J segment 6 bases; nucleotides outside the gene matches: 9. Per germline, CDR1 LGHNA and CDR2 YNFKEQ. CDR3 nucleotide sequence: TGTGCCAGCAGCCAAGATCTAGAGACAGGGGGTCGCGAGCAGTACTTC. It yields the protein CASSQDLETGGREQYF.

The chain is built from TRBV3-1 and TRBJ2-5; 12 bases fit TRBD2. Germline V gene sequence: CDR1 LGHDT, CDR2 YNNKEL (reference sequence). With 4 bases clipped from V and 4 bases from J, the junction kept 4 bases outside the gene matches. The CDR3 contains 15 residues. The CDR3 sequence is CASSLRLAGAETQYF. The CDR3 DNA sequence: TGTGCCAGCAGCCTTCGACTAGCGGGAGCAGAGACCCAGTACTTC.

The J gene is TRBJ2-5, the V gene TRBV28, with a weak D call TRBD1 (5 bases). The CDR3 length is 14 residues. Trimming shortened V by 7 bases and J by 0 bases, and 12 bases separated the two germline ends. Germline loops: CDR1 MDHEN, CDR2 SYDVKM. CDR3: CASNPQGNQETQYF. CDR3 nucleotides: TGTGCCAGCAATCCCCAGGGTAACCAAGAGACCCAGTACTTC.

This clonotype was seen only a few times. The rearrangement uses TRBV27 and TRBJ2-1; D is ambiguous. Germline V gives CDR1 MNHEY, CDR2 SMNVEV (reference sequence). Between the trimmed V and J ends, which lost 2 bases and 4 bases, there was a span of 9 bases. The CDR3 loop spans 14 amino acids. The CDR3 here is CASSLMAGYNEQFF. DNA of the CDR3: TGTGCCAGCAGTTTAATGGCCGGGTACAATGAGCAGTTCTTC.

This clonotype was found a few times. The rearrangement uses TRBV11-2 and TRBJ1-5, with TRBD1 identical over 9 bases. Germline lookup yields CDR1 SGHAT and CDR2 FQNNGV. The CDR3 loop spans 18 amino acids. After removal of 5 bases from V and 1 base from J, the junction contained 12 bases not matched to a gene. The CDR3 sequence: CASSRIPGQGRSNQPQHF. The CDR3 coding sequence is TGTGCCAGCAGCCGGATTCCGGGACAGGGACGGAGCAATCAGCCCCAGCATTTT.

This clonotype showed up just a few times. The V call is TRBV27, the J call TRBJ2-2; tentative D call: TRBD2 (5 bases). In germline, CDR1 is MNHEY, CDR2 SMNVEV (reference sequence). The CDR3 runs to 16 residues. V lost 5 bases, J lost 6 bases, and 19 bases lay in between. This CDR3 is CASSPGLALRSGELFF. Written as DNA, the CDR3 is TGTGCCAGCAGTCCCGGCCTAGCTCTGAGATCCGGGGAGCTGTTTTTT.